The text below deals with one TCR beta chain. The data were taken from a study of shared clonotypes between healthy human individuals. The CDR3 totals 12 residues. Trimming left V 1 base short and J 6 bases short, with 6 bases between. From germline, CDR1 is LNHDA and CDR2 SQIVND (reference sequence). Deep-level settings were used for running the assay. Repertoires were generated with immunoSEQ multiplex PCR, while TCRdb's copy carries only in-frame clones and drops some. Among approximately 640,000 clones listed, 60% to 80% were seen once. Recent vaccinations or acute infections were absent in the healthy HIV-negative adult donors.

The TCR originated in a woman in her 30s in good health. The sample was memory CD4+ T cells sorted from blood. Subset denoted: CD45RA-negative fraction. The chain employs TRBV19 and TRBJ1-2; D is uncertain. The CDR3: CASSIGRNGYTF. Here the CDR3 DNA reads TGTGCCAGTAGTATAGGACGAAATGGCTACACCTTC.